The 10 T cell receptor beta chains presented below share a single source sample, sequenced in a study of T cell repertoires in aging, cancer and after chemotherapy. The template was genomic DNA from peripheral blood, not RNA. Multiplex touch-down PCR with TRB-A/B primers amplified rearranged V-D-J TRB sequences. From the multiplex PCR reads, TCRdb called clonotypes with MiXCR, one entry per CDR3 protein. The data contain about 9,200 distinct CDR3 sequences, 33% of them singletons. Sequencing used blood. Source of these receptors: a human donor in good health. The donor label of this sample is uncertain.

This clonotype was observed a few times. The rearrangement uses TRBV12-3 or TRBV12-4 and TRBJ1-3; 8 nucleotides agree with TRBD1. With 3 bases clipped from V and 11 bases from J, the junction kept 6 bases outside the gene matches. This CDR3 has 13 amino acids. CDR3: CASSFRGPVSIYF. The CDR3 nucleotides are TGTGCCAGCAGTTTCAGGGGGCCGGTTTCCATATATTTT.

The sample holds a few counts of this clonotype. This chain connects TRBV20-1 to TRBJ2-5; a weak D match, TRBD2 (5 bases). Germline CDR1 DFQATT, CDR2 SNEGSKA (reference sequence). The CDR3 is made up of 13 amino acids. Trimming cost V 3 bases and J 3 bases, with 11 bases left between them. The chain's CDR3 is CSARGVSKETQYF. In nucleotides, the CDR3 is TGCAGTGCTAGGGGAGTCTCGAAAGAGACCCAGTACTTC.

V usage is TRBV11-2 and J usage is TRBJ1-1; D unresolved. The length of the CDR3 is 12 residues. V lost 1 base, J lost 5 bases, and 5 bases lay in between. CDR1 is SGHAT, CDR2 FQNNGV, per germline. The CDR3 nucleotides read TGTGCCAGCAGCTTAGTTGGGACTGAAGCTTTCTTT. Amino acids: CASSLVGTEAFF.

The chain joins TRBV24-1 to TRBJ2-1; TRBD1 matches at 7 bases. Per the germline V gene, CDR1 is KGHDR and CDR2 is SFDVKD. V shed 7 bases and J 6 bases; nucleotides not matched to a gene: 11. The CDR3 has 15 residues. CDR3 region: CATSADSRGFNEQFF. For the CDR3, the DNA is TGTGCCACCAGCGCAGATTCCAGGGGGTTCAATGAGCAGTTCTTC.

The chain's CDR3 is CASSRSGGTSYEQYF. The CDR3 nucleotides are TGTGCCAGCAGCAGAAGCGGGGGGACCTCCTACGAGCAGTACTTC. This rearrangement joins TRBV6-6 to TRBJ2-7, with 9 positions matching TRBD2. J was trimmed by 0 bases and V by 6 bases; bases with no gene match: 6. This CDR3 spans 15 amino acids. Germline lookup yields CDR1 MNHNY and CDR2 SVGAGI (reference sequence).

Sample share makes this clonotype medium-sized. The rearrangement links TRBV30 to TRBJ2-3; unclear D gene. Germline assignment: CDR1 GTSNPN and CDR2 SVGIG (reference sequence). This CDR3 spans 12 amino acids. V gave up 2 bases and J gave up 6 bases, with 9 bases separating them. CDR3 in amino acids: CAWSLVGDTQYF. Here the CDR3 DNA reads TGTGCCTGGAGTCTCGTGGGGGATACGCAGTATTTT.

The chain employs TRBV27 and TRBJ2-7; possibly TRBD1 or TRBD2 for D (5 bases each). The CDR3 is 14 residues long. V lost 5 bases and J 7 bases, leaving 18 bases between the germline ends. CDR1 is MNHEY and CDR2 is SMNVEV in the germline V gene (reference sequence). This CDR3 is CASSPIGTGREQYF. DNA for the CDR3: TGTGCCAGCAGTCCTATCGGGACGGGCAGGGAGCAGTACTTC.

On this clonotype: This sequence may be a read error, since a much larger clone differs from it by one base. The rearrangement uses TRBV27 and TRBJ2-1, with 9 bases that match TRBD2. The CDR3 runs 16 residues. CDR1 MNHEY and CDR2 SMNVEV come from the germline V gene (reference sequence). The CDR3 region is CASSPTGTSSYNKQFF. The CDR3 DNA reads as TGTGCCAGCAGTCCCACCGGGACTAGCTCCTACAATAAGCAGTTCTTC.

This clonotype was observed once. This may come from a read error, since a much larger clone is one base off. CDR3 loop: CASSSRRTGEAGELFF. CDR3 sequence (DNA): TGTGCCAGCAGCTCCAGACGGACAGGGGAGGCCGGGGAGCTGTTTTTT. V gene TRBV5-5 combines with J gene TRBJ2-2; 9 bases match TRBD1. Germline CDR1 reads SGHKS; CDR2 reads YYEKEE (reference sequence). Germline trimming cut 3 bases from V and 6 bases from J; bases unmatched to any gene: 9. The CDR3 has 16 residues. Full variable domain (outside the CDR3, taken from reference TRBV5-5 and TRBJ2-2): DAGVTQSPTHLIKTRGQQVTLRCSPISGHKSVSWYQQVLGQGPQFIFQYYEKEERGRGNFPDRFSARQFPNYSSELNVNALLLGDSALYLCASSSRRTGEAGELFFGEGSRLTVL.

The chain is built from TRBV7-9 and TRBJ1-4; D is ambiguous. The CDR3 runs to 15 residues. The V gene's germline CDR1 is SEHNR and CDR2 FQNEAQ (reference sequence). V lost 1 base to trimming and J lost 8 bases, with 14 bases between them. Written as DNA, the CDR3 is TGTGCCAGCAGCTTAGGTTCCCTCCGAAGGGAAAAACTGTTTTTT. Amino acid sequence: CASSLGSLRREKLFF.